This T cell receptor beta chain was identified in a study of OX40 agonist ivuxolimab in advanced cancers. Study-level findings and limits: Some patients who did not respond also had low normalized T-cell clonal expansion.

V was pared by 9 bases and J by 0 bases, with 9 bases between. The CDR3 sequence is 13 residues long. CDR1 and CDR2 (germline): LNHDA, SQIVND (reference sequence). Comment on this clone: Its antigen remains unknown.

TCRdb keeps only in-frame clones here, not all; method: immunoSEQ multiplex PCR. This sample has about 21,000 clones, with roughly 84% found just once. The TCR comes from an adult with an advanced solid tumor such as melanoma, head and neck, liver or kidney cancer. Source: CD4+ or CD8+ T cells sorted from blood, taken in a trial of the OX40 agonist ivuxolimab. This chain uses TRBV19 with TRBJ1-5; tentative D call: TRBD1 (5 bases). The CDR3 sequence: CASETDSNQPQHF. CDR3 bases: TGTGCCAGCGAGACAGATAGCAATCAGCCCCAGCATTTT. The full variable domain, its missing parts supplied by reference TRBV19 and TRBJ1-5, is DGGITQSPKYLFRKEGQNVTLSCEQNLNHDAMYWYRQDPGQGLRLIYYSQIVNDFQKGDIAEGYSVSREKKESFPLTVTSAQKNPTAFYLCASETDSNQPQHFGDGTRLSIL.